This section outlines one T cell receptor beta chain sequence together with its context. Its antigen target is currently unknown. Base quality data are lacking; no much larger clone is found one base away. TCRdb shows the sequencer as Illumina HiSeq 2500. Quantitative 5'-RACE with molecular barcodes was the method used to prepare the TCR beta libraries. On the study's bioinformatics: Disease-linked TCR variants were identified with a new computational method built on a probabilistic model of VDJ rearrangement. TCRdb applied fastp at Q25 and MiXCR to the public reads, then kept only in-frame beta chains. Identical CDR3 proteins give one entry, which carries the most common genes and DNA. TCRdb assigned the V and J calls; the authors' analysis was not used. The sample table shows roughly 400,000 distinct CDR3 sequences, and 20% to 25% are seen once. About 15% of the sample rests with the top ten. V loses 0 bases, J loses 4 bases, and the germline ends lie 10 bases apart. The CDR3 runs 14 amino acids, cysteine and phenylalanine included. Of all the DNA, just the CDR3 is kept, 42 bases in frame from base 1. CDR1 LNHNV and CDR2 YYDKDF were looked up in the germline V gene (reference sequence).

This entry is derived from a study of CD8 T cells in ankylosing spondylitis (dated 2017 in TCRdb). Study-level background: T cell receptor beta repertoires were profiled in healthy donors and ankylosing spondylitis patients so that disease-linked TCR variants could be found. The whole study cohort included over 85 healthy donors and about two dozen ankylosing spondylitis patients. Peripheral blood was sampled, and synovial fluid was also collected from ankylosing spondylitis patients.

Points the paper makes about the study in general: Blood from ankylosing spondylitis patients appeared to be characterized by a TCR beta motif made up of under ten highly homologous amino acid variants. According to the report, matched synovial fluid samples from ankylosing spondylitis patients were significantly enriched for the disease-linked clones. Some motif variants were previously reported in synovial fluid and blood of reactive arthritis patients, suggesting common disease-initiation mechanisms. The disease-linked clones had a CD8+ phenotype and were found at relatively low frequencies in peripheral blood.

Sequencing was performed on blood, either unsorted or a sorted T cell fraction (not recorded which). This receptor chain uses TRBV15 and TRBJ2-7, with the D gene uncertain. The TCR was taken from a male donor with ankylosing spondylitis. The bases are TGTGCCACCAGCAGAGATGGAACTTTTTACGAGCAGTACTTC. It encodes CATSRDGTFYEQYF.